Sequencing of this T cell receptor beta chain was carried out in a study of tumor and adjacent non-tumor tissue in lung cancer. Study results and limitations: Significantly higher TCR diversity was found in tumor than normal lung.

RNA was extracted from bulk tissue without any cell sorting. The germline CDR1 and CDR2 sequences are KGHDR and SFDVKD. This CDR3 is built from 15 residues. V was clipped by 5 bases and J by 0 bases, with 10 bases between them. Three rounds of nested PCR, following a modified ARM-PCR protocol, produced the TCRbeta library. One entry per CDR3 protein, called by TCRdb with MiXCR from the multiplex PCR reads. The table shows some 200,000 distinct CDR3 sequences, with around 70% occurring only once. As for this clonotype: The target antigen is unknown.

The specimen was lung tumor tissue. This clonotype was obtained from a man aged 55 to 70 with non-small cell lung cancer. V usage is TRBV24-1 and J usage is TRBJ1-3, with D possibly being TRBD1 (5 bases). The CDR3 here is CATSGTSDSGNTIYF. As DNA, the CDR3 is TGTGCCACCAGTGGGACATCAGACTCTGGAAACACCATATATTTT.